The 2 T cell receptor beta chains presented below share a single source sample, sequenced in a study of shared clonotypes between healthy human individuals. The repertoire was sequenced with immunoSEQ multiplex PCR; TCRdb's copy has only in-frame clones and lacks some. The sample lists fewer than 600,000 clones, 60% to 80% occurring once. Sequences were obtained from PBMCs. The receptors stem from a woman between 40 and 55 years old in good health. Some clones in this sample may be carry-over from other donors' samples.

With respect to this clone: The likely explanation is a read error, given a far larger clone one base away. The conserved phenylalanine or tryptophan normally closing the CDR3 is absent here, so this likely arose from a read error. It is unclear where the CDR3 begins or ends on the DNA, so no DNA is shown, and the CDR3 is as TCRdb lists it. The same CDR3 also results from other DNA sequences found in this sample. This chain connects TRBV30 to TRBJ1-2. Looked up from germline, CDR1 is GTSNPN and CDR2 is SVGIG (reference sequence). The CDR3 spans 13 residues, counting both ends. The chain's CDR3 is CAWSVGQWEGCTL.

The chain combines TRBV19 with TRBJ2-7; 8 bases map to TRBD1. In germline, CDR1 is LNHDA, CDR2 SQIVND (reference sequence). The CDR3 extends over 15 amino acids. The J segment lost 3 bases and the V segment lost 5 bases, leaving 9 bases of the junction unmatched. The CDR3 sequence is CASSPGQGFIYEQYF. CDR3 bases: TGTGCCAGTAGTCCCGGACAGGGTTTTATCTACGAGCAGTACTTC.